What follows describes a single T cell receptor (beta chain). The sample comes from a study of blood T cell repertoires in COVID-19. Study in general: Acute and convalescent COVID-19 samples came from the United States, Italy and Spain. The cDNA or gDNA used as material had been derived from T cells, B-cell-depleted T cells, or PBMCs.

V dropped 3 bases and J dropped 7 bases, with 9 bases sitting between them. Germline V gene lookup returns CDR1 MRHNA and CDR2 SNTAGT. The length of the CDR3 is 13 residues. Authors' methods: The assay estimated nucleated cells by amplifying reference gene primers. Clones were sequenced by immunoSEQ multiplex PCR, and TCRdb holds only the in-frame ones, with some missing. From that table come the V and J calls and clone size; the DNA was used to work out D and trimming. The sample records about 190,000 clones, approximately 90% being singletons. The chain joins TRBV6-4 to TRBJ2-2; a possible D gene is TRBD1 (5 bases). Sequencing was carried out using peripheral blood. This clonotype originated in a woman aged 40 to 50 who had recovered from COVID-19. The CDR3 here is CASSEDMHGELFF. The CDR3 bases are TGTGCCAGCAGTGAGGACATGCACGGGGAGCTGTTTTTT.